This TCR beta chain comes out of a study of T cells in Graves' hyperthyroidism and ophthalmopathy. Trimming removed 2 bases at V and 3 bases at J, with 14 bases between. The germline gives CDR1 MGHRA, CDR2 YSYEKL. CDR3 size: 15 residues. To note about this clonotype: The antigen is not known.

Study-wide points: Most clonotypes expanded in thyroid above 0.001 were likewise present in blood. Ophthalmopathy, which appeared later, was predicted by the model a median approximately 6 months before onset.

The CDR3 regions of TCR beta were amplified from RNA transcripts. HTBI primers drove first-round RT-PCR of the TCR CDR3. Each CDR3 protein is one row after TCRdb ran MiXCR on the multiplex PCR reads. The sample yields approximately 620,000 distinct CDR3 sequences, around 13% seen once. What was sequenced was blood. This clonotype was obtained from a woman in her thirties with Graves' hyperthyroidism that later progressed to Graves' ophthalmopathy. The rearrangement uses TRBV4-1 and TRBJ2-7, with D possibly being TRBD1 (6 bases). CDR3 residues: CASSQRQGHSYEQYF. In nucleotides, the CDR3 is TGCGCCAGCAGCCAACGCCAGGGACACAGCTACGAGCAGTACTTC.